The clone carrying this T cell receptor (beta chain) occurred once. The data are from a study of shared clonotypes between healthy human individuals. Terminally differentiated effector memory CD45RA+ cells were excluded from the naive CD8 cells, which were CD45RO-negative and positively selected for CCR7. From germline, CDR1 is SEHNR and CDR2 FQNEAQ (reference sequence). The junction had 8 bases not matched to a gene; V was cut back by 5 bases and J by 2 bases. This CDR3 comprises 15 residues. Each subset's genomic DNA was shared equally among a number of immunoSEQ plates. The table came from immunoSEQ multiplex PCR; TCRdb's copy has only in-frame clones and leaves some out. The table includes about 2 million clones, less than 95% detected once.

Specimen: naive CD8+ T cells sorted from blood. The source of this sequence is a man aged 18 to 29 in good health. J is TRBJ2-7 and V is TRBV7-9; 8 bases align to TRBD1. In DNA, the CDR3 is TGTGCCAGCAGCCCCCGGACAGGGCCAACCTACGAGCAGTACTTC. Translating it yields CASSPRTGPTYEQYF.